This T cell receptor beta chain was recovered during a study of CD8 T cells in ankylosing spondylitis. Findings of the study overall: Matched ankylosing spondylitis synovial fluid reportedly showed significant enrichment of disease-linked clones.

In this sample, this clonotype turned up a few times. Its specificity is unknown. The CDR3 is 13 residues long. Germline lookup yields CDR1 SQVTM and CDR2 ANQGSEA. V was shortened by 4 bases and J by 3 bases, with 9 bases between the two germline ends. The TCR beta libraries were generated through quantitative 5'-RACE incorporating molecular barcodes. TCRdb re-derived calls from the 5' RACE reads in MiXCR, one entry per CDR3 protein. The data contain about 400,000 distinct CDR3 sequences, 20% of them singletons. The chain couples TRBV29-1 to TRBJ2-2, with a weak D call TRBD1 (5 bases). This receptor was taken from a male donor with ankylosing spondylitis or in good health (not recorded which). Material: blood, either unsorted or a sorted T cell fraction (not recorded which). The CDR3 region has the DNA TGCAGCGTTGTAGGGGAAGACACCGGGGAGCTGTTTTTT. Protein sequence: CSVVGEDTGELFF.